What follows are 29 T cell receptor beta chains derived from one specimen sequenced in a study of cytotoxic CD8 clonotypes in ibrutinib-treated CLL. Generated by immunoSEQ multiplex PCR, the TCRdb table keeps only in-frame clones and is missing some. This sample carries some 150,000 clones, 80% of them seen once, and the ten largest clones take 7.5% to 8%. The material sequenced was PBMCs, taken after 36 months of ibrutinib treatment. The origin of the receptors is a human donor with chronic lymphocytic leukemia.

The chain's CDR3 is CASSSGLTSTDTQYF. The CDR3 DNA follows: TGTGCCAGCAGCTCGGGACTTACTAGCACAGATACGCAGTATTTT. The V gene is TRBV11-2, the J gene TRBJ2-3; possible D gene TRBD2, 6 bases. Trimming pared 4 bases from V and 0 bases from J, leaving 11 bases between. Germline CDR1 and CDR2: SGHAT and FQNNGV. The CDR3 loop spans 15 amino acids.

CDR3 nucleotide sequence: TGTGTTGGGGTCTCCCAAGAGACCCAGTACTTC. Encoded protein: CVGVSQETQYF. The chain carries TRBV7-9 and TRBJ2-5; D unresolved. The CDR3 is made up of 11 amino acids. CDR1 and CDR2 from the germline V gene are SEHNR and FQNEAQ (reference sequence).

The rearrangement links TRBV5-6 to TRBJ2-7, with 11 bases lining up with TRBD1. CDR3 length: 14 amino acids. V lost 4 bases to trimming and J lost 5 bases; unmatched junction nucleotides: 5. Germline lookup yields CDR1 SGHDT and CDR2 YYEEEE. The CDR3 spells CASSLPGQGDEQYF. For the CDR3, the DNA is TGTGCCAGCAGCCTTCCGGGACAGGGGGACGAGCAGTACTTC. Filled out from reference TRBV5-6 and TRBJ2-7, the complete variable domain reads DAGVTQSPTHLIKTRGQQVTLRCSPKSGHDTVSWYQQALGQGPQFIFQYYEEEERQRGNFPDRFSGHQFPNYSSELNVNALLLGDSALYLCASSLPGQGDEQYFGPGTRLTVT.

This clone has a handful of counts. The chain carries TRBV4-1 and TRBJ2-1; D might be TRBD2 (5 bases). The CDR3 is 16 residues long. The germline CDR1 and CDR2 sequences are MGHRA and YSYEKL. Trimming removed 5 bases from V and 7 bases from J, with 21 bases in between. CDR3 nucleotide sequence: TGCGCCAGCAGCTCTTCTGGCACTACTGGAGGAAATGAGCAGTTCTTC. Its protein product is CASSSSGTTGGNEQFF.

The chain has TRBV6-6 and TRBJ1-2; TRBD1 matches at 7 bases. V trimming: 0 bases; J trimming: 3 bases; junction bases outside the gene matches: 4. CDR3 length: 15 amino acids. Germline V gives CDR1 MNHNY, CDR2 SVGAGI (reference sequence). The CDR3 protein is CASSYSQQGYYGYTF. The CDR3 DNA is TGTGCCAGCAGTTACTCCCAACAGGGGTACTATGGCTACACCTTC.

The gene calls are TRBV5-1 and TRBJ2-5; D possibly corresponds to TRBD1 (6 bases). Germline V lookup: CDR1 SGHRS, CDR2 YFSETQ. CDR3 length: 13 amino acids. The ends were cut back, 3 bases at V and 3 bases at J, with 9 bases in the middle. The CDR3 DNA reads as TGCGCCAGCAGCTATGGACAGAAAGAGACCCAGTACTTC. It translates to CASSYGQKETQYF.

The chain carries TRBV15 and TRBJ2-7; 12 bases are a match to TRBD2. The CDR3 has 17 residues. Germline V gene lookup returns CDR1 LNHNV and CDR2 YYDKDF (reference sequence). The ends lost 0 bases at V and 7 bases at J; junction bases unmatched: 10. Here the CDR3 reads CATSRDPTSGSLGEQYF. CDR3 in DNA: TGTGCCACCAGCAGAGATCCGACTAGCGGGAGTTTGGGGGAGCAGTACTTC.

The chain links TRBV7-2 to TRBJ2-7; 11 bases align to TRBD2. Trimming cost V 5 bases and J 4 bases; bases outside gene matches: 1. CDR1 SGHTA and CDR2 FQGNSA come from the germline V gene. CDR3 length: 13 residues. The CDR3 nucleotides read TGTGCCAGCAGCGCTAGCGGGAGGTACGAGCAGTACTTC. The encoded protein is CASSASGRYEQYF.

The V call is TRBV6-6, the J call TRBJ1-1; no clear D. V was clipped by 7 bases and J by 8 bases, with 14 bases between them. This CDR3 has 12 residues. Germline assignment: CDR1 MNHNY and CDR2 SVGAGI (reference sequence). CDR3 sequence (DNA): TGTGCCAGCACCGACCCTCAGGTAGAAGCTTTCTTT. As protein: CASTDPQVEAFF.

The chain employs TRBV2 and TRBJ2-3; D is uncertain. This CDR3 has 14 amino acids. With 7 bases removed from V and 2 bases from J, the gap between germline ends came to 13 bases. The germline CDR1 and CDR2 sequences are SNHLY and FYNNEI. This CDR3 is CASTVQPHTDTQYF. The CDR3, as DNA: TGTGCCAGCACGGTGCAGCCCCACACAGATACGCAGTATTTT.

The chain has TRBV30 and TRBJ1-3; no clear D gene. The CDR3 runs to 15 residues. Trimming removed 0 bases from V and 0 bases from J, with 9 bases in between. Germline CDR1 GTSNPN, CDR2 SVGIG (reference sequence). The chain's CDR3 is CAWSVRRISGNTIYF. CDR3 nucleotides: TGTGCCTGGAGTGTACGAAGGATCTCTGGAAACACCATATATTTT.

The chain couples TRBV7-9 to TRBJ2-3, with 9 bases identical to TRBD1. The junction had 3 bases not matched to a gene; V was cut back by 1 base and J by 4 bases. Germline CDR1 and CDR2: SEHNR and FQNEAQ (reference sequence). This CDR3 region has 15 residues. CDR3: CASSLGGTGSDTQYF. CDR3 nucleotide sequence: TGTGCCAGCAGCTTAGGGGGGACAGGGTCAGATACGCAGTATTTT. Looking up the rest from reference TRBV7-9 and TRBJ2-3 gives the full variable domain: DTGVSQNPRHKITKRGQNVTFRCDPISEHNRLYWYRQTLGQGPEFLTYFQNEAQLEKSRLLSDRFSAERPKGSFSTLEIQRTEQGDSAMYLCASSLGGTGSDTQYFGPGTRLTVL.

The chain carries TRBV18 and TRBJ2-2, with D possibly called TRBD1 or TRBD2 (6 bases each). CDR1 is KGHSH and CDR2 is LQKENI in the germline V gene. V shed 5 bases and J shed 4 bases, with 14 bases lying between them. This CDR3 spans 15 amino acids. The CDR3 DNA follows: TGTGCCAGCTCAGGGTCGGGGGCGCCCACCGGGGAGCTGTTTTTT. Amino acid sequence: CASSGSGAPTGELFF. The whole variable domain, remainder taken from reference TRBV18 and TRBJ2-2, is NAGVMQNPRHLVRRRGQEARLRCSPMKGHSHVYWYRQLPEEGLKFMVYLQKENIIDESGMPKERFSAEFPKEGPSILRIQQVVRGDSAAYFCASSGSGAPTGELFFGEGSRLTVL.

The chain links TRBV27 to TRBJ2-2; 11 bases are a match to TRBD2. Unmatched junction bases numbered 1, after V lost 0 bases and J lost 4 bases. Per germline, CDR1 MNHEY and CDR2 SMNVEV (reference sequence). The CDR3 is 16 amino acids. The CDR3 DNA follows: TGTGCCAGCAGTTTATCTGGGACTAGCGGCACCGGGGAGCTGTTTTTT. Translated, it gives CASSLSGTSGTGELFF.

The genes are TRBV29-1 and TRBJ2-7; 9 bases are shared with TRBD1. The germline V gene has CDR1 SQVTM and CDR2 ANQGSEA. The V and J ends lost 5 bases and 3 bases, in that order; junction bases with no gene match: 29. The CDR3 runs 21 residues. The CDR3 protein is CSVLGRRDRVFPPILDYEQYF. CDR3 DNA: TGCAGCGTTTTGGGAAGACGGGACAGGGTATTCCCCCCAATCCTTGACTACGAGCAGTACTTC.

This chain uses TRBV10-1 with TRBJ1-2, with a possible D match to TRBD1 (5 bases). Germline V CDR1 and CDR2: WNHNN, SYGVQD (reference sequence). There are 13 residues in the CDR3. The V end was cut by 5 bases, the J end by 4 bases, with 11 bases between. Here the CDR3 DNA reads TGCGCCAGCAGTCCAGACGGGGGCTATGGCTACACCTTC. Residues: CASSPDGGYGYTF.

This chain joins TRBV6-1 and TRBJ1-5, with TRBD1 matching over 7 bases. The CDR3 totals 15 residues. CDR1 is MNHNS and CDR2 is SASEGT in the germline V gene. Trimming removed 6 bases from V and 3 bases from J; junction bases left unmatched: 8. The CDR3 DNA follows: TGTGCCAGCAGACAAGGGACAGCTAACAATCAGCCCCAGCATTTT. Its protein is CASRQGTANNQPQHF.

The J gene is TRBJ2-7, the V gene TRBV10-3; no reliable D call. From germline, CDR1 is ENHRY and CDR2 SYGVKD. CDR3 size: 12 residues. V lost 0 bases and J lost 5, with 5 bases in between. CDR3 amino acids: CAISESKDEQYF. In DNA, the CDR3 is TGTGCCATCAGTGAGTCTAAGGACGAGCAGTACTTC.

This clone was seen a few times. The V call is TRBV27, the J call TRBJ2-1; tentative D call: TRBD1 (6 bases). The CDR3 has 17 amino acids. CDR1 is MNHEY, CDR2 SMNVEV, per germline (reference sequence). V was trimmed by 4 bases and J by 4 bases, leaving 20 bases between them. In DNA, the CDR3 is TGTGCCAGCAGTTCCTTCGACAGGCGAGGTTCTTACAATGAGCAGTTCTTC. Translation gives CASSSFDRRGSYNEQFF.

The chain employs TRBV7-6 and TRBJ2-3, with TRBD2 matching 13 bases. The V and J ends lost 5 bases and 5 bases, in that order; junction bases with no gene match: 4. The CDR3 length is 15 residues. Germline CDR1 is SGHVS and CDR2 is FNYEAQ. The CDR3 DNA is TGTGCCAGCAGCCCGGGACTAGCGGGGAGAGATACGCAGTATTTT. Its translation is CASSPGLAGRDTQYF.

The rearrangement joins TRBV5-6 to TRBJ2-4; 8 bases are shared with TRBD1. Per germline, CDR1 SGHDT and CDR2 YYEEEE. With V trimmed by 4 bases and J by 8 bases, 11 bases remained unmatched. The CDR3 length is 15 residues. The CDR3 protein is CASSRLDRDTHIQYF. CDR3 DNA: TGTGCCAGCAGCCGCCTGGACAGGGATACACACATTCAGTACTTC.

The V and J genes are TRBV29-1 and TRBJ1-5; TRBD1 agrees at 8 bases. Germline V gene sequence: CDR1 SQVTM, CDR2 ANQGSEA. V was pared by 6 bases and J by 5 bases, with 9 bases of the junction left unmatched. CDR3 size: 14 residues. The CDR3, as DNA: TGCAGCGTGGTGACAGGGGACTTGGATCAGCCCCAGCATTTT. Translation gives CSVVTGDLDQPQHF. The full variable domain, in which reference TRBV29-1 and TRBJ1-5 provide the parts outside the CDR3, is SAVISQKPSRDICQRGTSLTIQCQVDSQVTMMFWYRQQPGQSLTLIATANQGSEATYESGFVIDKFPISRPNLTFSTLTVSNMSPEDSSIYLCSVVTGDLDQPQHFGDGTRLSIL.

The gene calls are TRBV2 and TRBJ2-1, with 8 bases fitting TRBD2. CDR1 is SNHLY, CDR2 FYNNEI, per germline. The CDR3 totals 13 residues. The V segment lost 9 bases and the J segment 5 bases; nucleotides outside the gene matches: 6. The CDR3 protein is CARAAGLDNEQFF. The CDR3 DNA sequence: TGTGCCAGGGCGGCGGGACTAGACAATGAGCAGTTCTTC.

The V and J genes are TRBV2 and TRBJ2-3; D not resolved. Germline V gives CDR1 SNHLY, CDR2 FYNNEI. This CDR3 is built from 15 residues. Trimming shortened V by 8 bases and J by 0 bases, and 15 bases separated the two germline ends. In DNA, the CDR3 is TGTGCCAGCGGCTTGTCACACTTAAGCACAGATACGCAGTATTTT. Translation gives CASGLSHLSTDTQYF.

The V and J genes are TRBV5-1 and TRBJ2-5, with 8 bases identical to TRBD2. The V gene end was trimmed by 0 bases and the J gene end by 5 bases; junction bases not matched to a gene: 6. CDR1 and CDR2 from the germline V gene are SGHRS and YFSETQ. This CDR3 region has 15 residues. The CDR3 loop reads CASSLGAGVRETQYF. DNA for the CDR3: TGCGCCAGCAGCTTGGGAGCGGGAGTGCGTGAGACCCAGTACTTC.

Only a few counts were recorded for this clone. The V gene is TRBV11-2, the J gene TRBJ2-7; the D gene is possibly TRBD2 (6 bases). The CDR3 runs 13 residues. From germline, CDR1 is SGHAT and CDR2 FQNNGV. V was cut by 4 bases and J by 8 bases, with 15 bases left in between. CDR3 residues: CASSSTRKPQQYF. The CDR3 DNA reads TGTGCCAGCAGCTCGACTAGGAAACCCCAGCAGTACTTC.

The chain combines TRBV28 with TRBJ1-5; D is undetermined. Germline values: CDR1 MDHEN, CDR2 SYDVKM. The CDR3 spans 11 residues. Trimming removed 5 bases at V and 6 bases at J, with 5 bases between. In nucleotides, the CDR3 is TGTGCCAGCAGTACGGTTCAGCCCCAGCATTTT. Its protein is CASSTVQPQHF.

The chain has TRBV27 and TRBJ2-6, with D maybe TRBD1 (5 bases). The CDR3 loop spans 16 amino acids. Germline V lookup: CDR1 MNHEY, CDR2 SMNVEV (reference sequence). V was shortened by 3 bases and J by 0 bases, with 9 bases between the two germline ends. DNA for the CDR3: TGTGCCAGCAGTTTCATCCAGGGCTCTGGGGCCAACGTCCTGACTTTC. It specifies CASSFIQGSGANVLTF.

The V gene is TRBV4-1, the J gene TRBJ2-5; possibly TRBD1 or TRBD2 for D (5 bases each). This CDR3 has 14 amino acids. In germline, CDR1 is MGHRA, CDR2 YSYEKL. Between the trimmed V and J ends, which lost 2 bases and 1 base, there was a span of 8 bases. In DNA, the CDR3 is TGCGCCAGCAGCCAACTGGGGGTCCAAGAGACCCAGTACTTC. Translation gives CASSQLGVQETQYF.